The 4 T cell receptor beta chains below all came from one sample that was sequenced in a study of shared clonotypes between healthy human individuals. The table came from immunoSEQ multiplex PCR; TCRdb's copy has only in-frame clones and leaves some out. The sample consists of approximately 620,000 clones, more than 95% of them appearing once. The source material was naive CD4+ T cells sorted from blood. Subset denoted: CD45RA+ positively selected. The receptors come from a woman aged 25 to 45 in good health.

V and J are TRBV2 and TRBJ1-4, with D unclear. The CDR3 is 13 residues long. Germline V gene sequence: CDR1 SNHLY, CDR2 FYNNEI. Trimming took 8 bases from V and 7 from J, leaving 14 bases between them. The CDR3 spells CASFVEDGEKLFF. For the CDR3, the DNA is TGTGCCAGCTTCGTGGAGGACGGTGAAAAACTGTTTTTT.

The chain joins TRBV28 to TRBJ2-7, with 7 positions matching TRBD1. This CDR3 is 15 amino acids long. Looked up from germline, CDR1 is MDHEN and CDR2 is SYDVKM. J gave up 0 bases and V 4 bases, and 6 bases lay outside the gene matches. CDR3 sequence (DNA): TGTGCCAGCAGTTGGACAGGCTCTCGCTCCTACGAGCAGTACTTC. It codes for CASSWTGSRSYEQYF.

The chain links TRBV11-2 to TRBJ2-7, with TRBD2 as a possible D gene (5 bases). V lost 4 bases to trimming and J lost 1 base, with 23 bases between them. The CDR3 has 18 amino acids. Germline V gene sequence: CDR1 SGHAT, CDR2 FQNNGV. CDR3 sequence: CASSSKRTLDLTSYEQYF. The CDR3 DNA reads TGTGCCAGCAGCTCCAAAAGGACTCTTGATCTCACTTCCTACGAGCAGTACTTC.

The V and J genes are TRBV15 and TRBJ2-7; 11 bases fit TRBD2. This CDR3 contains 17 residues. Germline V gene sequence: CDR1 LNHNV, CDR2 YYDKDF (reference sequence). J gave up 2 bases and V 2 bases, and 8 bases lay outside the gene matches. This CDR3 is CATSRQQGLAGTYEQYF. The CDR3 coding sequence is TGTGCCACCAGCAGACAACAAGGACTAGCGGGCACCTACGAGCAGTACTTC. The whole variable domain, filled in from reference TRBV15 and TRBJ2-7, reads DAMVIQNPRYQVTQFGKPVTLSCSQTLNHNVMYWYQQKSSQAPKLLFHYYDKDFNNEADTPDNFQSRRPNTSFCFLDIRSPGLGDTAMYLCATSRQQGLAGTYEQYFGPGTRLTVT.